Reported below is one TCR beta chain. Its specificity is not known. A single record per CDR3 protein comes from TCRdb applying MiXCR to the 5' RACE reads. The table has around 82,000 distinct CDR3 sequences, around 13% seen once; the top ten hold roughly two fifths. The data derive from a study of T-cell memory formation after mild COVID-19. General study findings and limits: Clones that contracted from day 15 to 85 had balanced CD4/CD8; later expanders were CD4+ biased. The main location of contracting CD4+ clones was CM and EM, and that of contracting CD8+ clones was EMRA. Whether day 37 second-wave clones are SARS-CoV-2-specific was not confirmed.

Trimming left V 5 bases short and J 3 bases short, with 4 bases between. CDR1 and CDR2 from the germline V gene are SEHNR and FQNEAQ (reference sequence). This CDR3 has 11 residues. V is TRBV7-9 and J is TRBJ1-2; D is ambiguous. This receptor was obtained from a man in his late teens or twenties who had mild COVID-19 (a few samples of this study predate the infection). Cell type and time point are not known. The specimen sequenced was PBMCs or a T cell subset sorted from them (not recorded which). CDR3 residues: CASSPDYGYTF. The CDR3 nucleotides are TGTGCCAGCAGCCCTGACTATGGCTACACCTTC.